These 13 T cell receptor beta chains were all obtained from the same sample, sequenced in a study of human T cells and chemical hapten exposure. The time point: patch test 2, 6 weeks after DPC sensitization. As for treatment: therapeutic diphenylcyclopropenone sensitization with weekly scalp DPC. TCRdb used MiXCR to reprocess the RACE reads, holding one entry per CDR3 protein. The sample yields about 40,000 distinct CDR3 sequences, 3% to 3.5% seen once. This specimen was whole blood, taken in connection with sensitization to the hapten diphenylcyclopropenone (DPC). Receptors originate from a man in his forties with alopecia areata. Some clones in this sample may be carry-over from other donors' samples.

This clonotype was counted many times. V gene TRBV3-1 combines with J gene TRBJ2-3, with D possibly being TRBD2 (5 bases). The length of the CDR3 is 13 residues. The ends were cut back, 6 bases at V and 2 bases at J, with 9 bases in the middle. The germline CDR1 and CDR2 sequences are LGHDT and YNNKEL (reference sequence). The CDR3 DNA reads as TGTGCCAGCAGAGACTACTACACAGATACGCAGTATTTT. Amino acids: CASRDYYTDTQYF.

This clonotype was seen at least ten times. CDR3 sequence: CASSLGGLLSGNTIYF. The CDR3 DNA reads TGTGCCAGCAGCTTAGGAGGCCTACTCTCTGGAAACACCATATATTTT. The V call is TRBV7-9, the J call TRBJ1-3; no firm D call. CDR3 length equals 16 residues. V was clipped by 1 base and J by 0 bases, with 10 bases between them. Germline-derived CDR1 and CDR2 are SEHNR and FQNEAQ (reference sequence). Supplemented by reference TRBV7-9 and TRBJ1-3, the full variable domain reads DTGVSQNPRHKITKRGQNVTFRCDPISEHNRLYWYRQTLGQGPEFLTYFQNEAQLEKSRLLSDRFSAERPKGSFSTLEIQRTEQGDSAMYLCASSLGGLLSGNTIYFGEGSWLTVV.

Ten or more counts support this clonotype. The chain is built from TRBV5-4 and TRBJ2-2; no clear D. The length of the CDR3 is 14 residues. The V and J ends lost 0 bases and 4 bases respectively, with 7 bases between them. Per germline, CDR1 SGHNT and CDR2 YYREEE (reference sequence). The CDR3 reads CASSLVPVTGELFF. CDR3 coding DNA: TGTGCCAGCAGCTTGGTGCCCGTCACCGGGGAGCTGTTTTTT.

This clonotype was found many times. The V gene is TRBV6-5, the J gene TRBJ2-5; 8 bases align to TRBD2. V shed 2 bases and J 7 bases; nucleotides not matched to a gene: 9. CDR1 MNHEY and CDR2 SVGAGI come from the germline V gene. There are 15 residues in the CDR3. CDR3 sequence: CASSYTGDAGGTQYF. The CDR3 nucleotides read TGTGCCAGCAGTTACACGGGGGACGCGGGAGGGACCCAGTACTTC.

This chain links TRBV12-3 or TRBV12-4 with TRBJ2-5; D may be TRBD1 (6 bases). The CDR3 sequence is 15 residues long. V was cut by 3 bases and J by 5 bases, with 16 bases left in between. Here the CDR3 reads CASSFLQGSGETQYF. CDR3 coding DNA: TGTGCCAGCAGTTTCCTGCAGGGGTCCGGGGAGACCCAGTACTTC.

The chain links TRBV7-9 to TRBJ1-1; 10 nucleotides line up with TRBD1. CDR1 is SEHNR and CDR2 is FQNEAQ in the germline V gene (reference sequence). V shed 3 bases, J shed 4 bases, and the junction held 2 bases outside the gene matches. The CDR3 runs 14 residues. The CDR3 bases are TGTGCCAGCAGCTTGCGGACAGGGGGCACTGAAGCTTTCTTT. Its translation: CASSLRTGGTEAFF.

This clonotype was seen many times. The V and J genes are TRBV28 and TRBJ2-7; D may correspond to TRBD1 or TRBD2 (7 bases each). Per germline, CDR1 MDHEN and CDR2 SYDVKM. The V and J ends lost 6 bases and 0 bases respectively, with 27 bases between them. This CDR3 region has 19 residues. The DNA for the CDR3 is TGTGCCAGCAGGGCCCTAGGGACAGCCGCGGGGGCAAGCTCCTACGAGCAGTACTTC. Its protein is CASRALGTAAGASSYEQYF.

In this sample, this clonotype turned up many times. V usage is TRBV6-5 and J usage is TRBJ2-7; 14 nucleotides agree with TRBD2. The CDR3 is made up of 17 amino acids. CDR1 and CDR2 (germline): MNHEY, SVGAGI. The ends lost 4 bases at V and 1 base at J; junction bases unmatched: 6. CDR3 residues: CASSFGTSGSVSYEQYF. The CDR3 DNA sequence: TGTGCCAGCAGTTTCGGGACTAGCGGGAGCGTATCCTACGAGCAGTACTTC.

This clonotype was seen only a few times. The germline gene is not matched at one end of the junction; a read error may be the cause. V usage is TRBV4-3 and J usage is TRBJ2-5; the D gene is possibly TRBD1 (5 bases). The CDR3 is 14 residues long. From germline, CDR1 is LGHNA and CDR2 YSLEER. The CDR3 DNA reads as TGCGCCAGCAGCCCCCCCGACAGCCAAGAGACCCGGTACTTC. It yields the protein CASSPPDSQETRYF.

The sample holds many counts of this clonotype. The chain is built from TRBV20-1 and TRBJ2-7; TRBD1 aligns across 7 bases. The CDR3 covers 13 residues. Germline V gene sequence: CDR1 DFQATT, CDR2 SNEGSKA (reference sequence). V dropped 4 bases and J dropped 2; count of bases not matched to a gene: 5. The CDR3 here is CSAIPGQAYEQYF. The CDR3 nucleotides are TGCAGTGCTATCCCCGGACAGGCCTACGAGCAGTACTTC.

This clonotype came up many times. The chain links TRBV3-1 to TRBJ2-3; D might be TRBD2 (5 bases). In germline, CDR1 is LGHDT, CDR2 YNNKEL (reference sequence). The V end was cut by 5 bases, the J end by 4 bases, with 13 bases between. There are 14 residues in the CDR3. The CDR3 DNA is TGTGCCAGCAGCAACGGGGTGAGAGCAGATACGCAGTATTTT. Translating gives CASSNGVRADTQYF.

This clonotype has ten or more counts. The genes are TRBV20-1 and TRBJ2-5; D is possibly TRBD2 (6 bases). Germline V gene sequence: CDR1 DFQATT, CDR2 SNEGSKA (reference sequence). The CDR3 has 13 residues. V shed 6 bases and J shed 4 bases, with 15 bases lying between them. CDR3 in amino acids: CSARDAVGETQYF. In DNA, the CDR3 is TGCAGTGCGCGGGATGCGGTTGGAGAGACCCAGTACTTC.

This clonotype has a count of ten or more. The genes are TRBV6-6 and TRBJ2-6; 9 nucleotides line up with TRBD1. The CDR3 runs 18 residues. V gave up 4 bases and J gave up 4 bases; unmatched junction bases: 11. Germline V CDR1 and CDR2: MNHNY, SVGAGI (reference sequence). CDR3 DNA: TGTGCCAGCAGTTGGGGACAGGGTACTTTGAAAGGGGCCAACGTCCTGACTTTC. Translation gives CASSWGQGTLKGANVLTF.